This TCR beta chain was retrieved from a study of early T cells in non-severe SARS-CoV-2 infection (dated by TCRdb to the early 2020s). Looking at the study overall: Because TCR sequencing was done on bulk RNA from unsorted whole blood, the alpha and beta chains could not be paired.

Beyond this particular receptor, the publication reports: VDJdb matching was skewed toward anti-spike CD8 responses and likely underestimated virus-specific expansions by missing private and CD4 specificities.

CDR3 length: 14 amino acids, cysteine to phenylalanine. Solely the CDR3 DNA is kept, with 42 bases framed from the first base. V sheds 2 bases and J sheds 1 base, leaving 8 bases between their ends. The germline V gene provides CDR1 SGHAT and CDR2 FQNNGV. Library preparation used 5' RACE. Sequencing was performed on a NextSeq 500. In the TCR library protocol, unique molecular identifiers were attached to individual cDNA molecules to correct for PCR bias and sequencing error. TCR alpha and beta chains were both sequenced, and the abundances of alpha and beta sequences in each sample were closely correlated with each other. Concerning the study's data processing: Decombinator V4 was used to annotate TCR sequences for V gene, J gene and CDR3. Expanded TCRs were defined as changing significantly between any two time points under a Poisson model with p below 0.0001. TCR abundances were normalised to the total number of TCRs sequenced per sample and expressed as counts per million. TRAV1-2 paired with TRAJ12, TRAJ20 or TRAJ33 defined MAIT TCRs, while TRAV10 paired with TRAJ18 defined iNKT TCRs. VDJdb, accessed 1 November 2021, was searched for CMV, EBV and SARS-CoV-2 annotated TCRs, with TCRs annotated for multiple antigens excluded. TCRdb handled the public reads itself, with Q25 trimming in fastp and clone calling in MiXCR, and kept productive beta chains. A single entry per CDR3 protein holds the most common genes and DNA from its merged rows. For this entry, the V and J calls and clone size follow TCRdb and not the study's own pipeline. This sample gives more than 60,000 distinct CDR3 sequences in total; approximately 9.5% of them show up just once. About 5.6% of the sample lies in the top ten.

The study was a case-control design nested within a healthcare worker cohort in London, UK, with weekly nasopharyngeal swab PCR tests and blood sampling. Healthcare workers were recruited during the week of the UK lockdown, between 23 and 31 March 2020, and followed weekly for up to roughly 15 weeks. As for this clonotype: What this receptor recognizes is not known. Nothing much larger sits one base from this clone, and base qualities are not available.

The sequencing input was whole blood. The clonotype was recovered from an adult who was a healthcare worker with PCR-confirmed SARS-CoV-2 infection or an uninfected control (not recorded which). The chain employs TRBV11-2 and TRBJ1-1; TRBD1 is a weak D gene call, 5 bases matching. The CDR3 region: CASSLPGQNTEAFF. The DNA reads as follows: TGTGCCAGCAGCTTACCCGGACAGAACACTGAAGCTTTCTTT. The CDR3 plus the reference TRBV11-2 and TRBJ1-1 genes for the other parts give the full variable domain: EAGVAQSPRYKIIEKRQSVAFWCNPISGHATLYWYQQILGQGPKLLIQFQNNGVVDDSQLPKDRFSAERLKGVDSTLKIQPAKLEDSAVYLCASSLPGQNTEAFFGQGTRLTVV.